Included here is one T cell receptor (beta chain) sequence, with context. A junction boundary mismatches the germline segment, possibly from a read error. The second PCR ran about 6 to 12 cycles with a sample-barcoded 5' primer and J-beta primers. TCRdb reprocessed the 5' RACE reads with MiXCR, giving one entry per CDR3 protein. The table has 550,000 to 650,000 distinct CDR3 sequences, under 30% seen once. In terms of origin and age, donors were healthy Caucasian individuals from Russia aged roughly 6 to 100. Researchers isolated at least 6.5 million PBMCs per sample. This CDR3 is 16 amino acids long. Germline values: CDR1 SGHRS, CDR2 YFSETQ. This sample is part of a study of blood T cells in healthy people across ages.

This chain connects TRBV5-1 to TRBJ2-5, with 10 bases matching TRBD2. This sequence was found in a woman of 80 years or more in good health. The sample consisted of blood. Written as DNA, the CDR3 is TGCGCCGGCTCCTCTGGGTTACTAGCGGGACAAGAGACCCAGTATTTC. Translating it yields CAGSSGLLAGQETQYF.